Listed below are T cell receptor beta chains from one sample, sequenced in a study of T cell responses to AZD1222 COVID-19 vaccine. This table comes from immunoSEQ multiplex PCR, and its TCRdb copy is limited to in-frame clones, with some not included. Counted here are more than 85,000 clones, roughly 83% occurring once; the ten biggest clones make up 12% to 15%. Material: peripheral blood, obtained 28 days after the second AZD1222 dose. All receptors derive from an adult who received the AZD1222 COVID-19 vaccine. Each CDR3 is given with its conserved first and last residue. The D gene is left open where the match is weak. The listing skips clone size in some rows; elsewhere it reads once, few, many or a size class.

CDR3nt: TGCGCCAGCGCCTCGAGGCAGGGGGCGAGTGGCTACACCTTC
CDR3aa: CASASRQGASGYTF
abundance: -
j_gene: TRBJ1-2
d_gene: TRBD1
v_gene: TRBV5-1

CDR3nt: TGTGCCAGCAGTTTTTCGGGGGAATATCAGCCCCAGCATTTT
CDR3aa: CASSFSGEYQPQHF
abundance: -
j_gene: TRBJ1-5
d_gene: -
v_gene: TRBV27

CDR3nt: TGTGCCAGCAGCCCGTCACCTCAGGGGGATGTAACCTACACCTTC
CDR3aa: CASSPSPQGDVTYTF
abundance: -
j_gene: TRBJ1-2
d_gene: TRBD1
v_gene: TRBV11-2

CDR3nt: TGTGCCAGCAGCGTAGAGGGTAACACTGAAGCTTTCTTT
CDR3aa: CASSVEGNTEAFF
abundance: many
j_gene: TRBJ1-1
d_gene: -
v_gene: TRBV9

CDR3nt: TGTGCCAGCAGCAGGGGGGCGGACACTGAAGCTTTCTTT
CDR3aa: CASSRGADTEAFF
abundance: -
j_gene: TRBJ1-1
d_gene: -
v_gene: TRBV21-1

CDR3nt: TGCGCCAGCAGACTCGACAGGGGCACTGAAGCTTTCTTT
CDR3aa: CASRLDRGTEAFF
abundance: -
j_gene: TRBJ1-1
d_gene: TRBD1
v_gene: TRBV5-1

CDR3nt: TGTGCCAGCAGTGCTGGGACTAGCGGGGGACTCGGCACAGATACGCAGTATTTT
CDR3aa: CASSAGTSGGLGTDTQYF
abundance: once
j_gene: TRBJ2-3
d_gene: TRBD2
v_gene: TRBV27

CDR3nt: TGTGCCAGCAGCTTAGAATTCGGCGGTGAAGCTTTCTTT
CDR3aa: CASSLEFGGEAFF
abundance: -
j_gene: TRBJ1-1
d_gene: -
v_gene: TRBV7-3

CDR3nt: TGCGCCAGCAGTTACCCCGGACGGATGGTCGGCTACACCTTC
CDR3aa: CASSYPGRMVGYTF
abundance: -
j_gene: TRBJ1-2
d_gene: -
v_gene: TRBV5-1

CDR3nt: TGTGCCAGCAGTCCCTATGGGTGGACTGAAGCTTTCTTT
CDR3aa: CASSPYGWTEAFF
abundance: -
j_gene: TRBJ1-1
d_gene: -
v_gene: TRBV27

CDR3nt: TGCGCCAGCACGGGGACAGGGGTTAACTATGGCTACACCTTC
CDR3aa: CASTGTGVNYGYTF
abundance: -
j_gene: TRBJ1-2
d_gene: TRBD1
v_gene: TRBV5-1

CDR3nt: TGCGCCAGCAGCCATCCCCAAGACCGACTAGCGGAGTCCACCGGGGAGCTGTTTTTT
CDR3aa: CASSHPQDRLAESTGELFF
abundance: -
j_gene: TRBJ2-2
d_gene: TRBD2
v_gene: TRBV4-3

CDR3nt: TGCGCCAGCAGCTTGACTAGCGGGTACCCAGATACGCAGTATTTT
CDR3aa: CASSLTSGYPDTQYF
abundance: -
j_gene: TRBJ2-3
d_gene: TRBD2
v_gene: TRBV5-1

CDR3nt: TGTGCCAGCTCACTTCGGACAGCGGGGCGCCCAGATACGCAGTATTTT
CDR3aa: CASSLRTAGRPDTQYF
abundance: -
j_gene: TRBJ2-3
d_gene: -
v_gene: TRBV18

CDR3nt: TGCAGCGTTGAAGACGGCGTCTTGCGGAAGACCCAGTACTTC
CDR3aa: CSVEDGVLRKTQYF
abundance: -
j_gene: TRBJ2-5
d_gene: -
v_gene: TRBV29-1

CDR3nt: TGTGCCAGCAGTGAACGTCCGGGGGCCTACGAGCAGTACTTC
CDR3aa: CASSERPGAYEQYF
abundance: -
j_gene: TRBJ2-7
d_gene: -
v_gene: TRBV2

CDR3nt: TGTGCCACCTCCCACTTGAACACTGAAGCTTTCTTT
CDR3aa: CATSHLNTEAFF
abundance: -
j_gene: TRBJ1-1
d_gene: -
v_gene: TRBV7-9

CDR3nt: TGTGCCAGCTCATCAGGGTTTTCTAGGGAAAAACTGTTTTTT
CDR3aa: CASSSGFSREKLFF
abundance: -
j_gene: TRBJ1-4
d_gene: -
v_gene: TRBV18

CDR3nt: TGTGCCAGCAGCTTGGCGGTAGGAGTCAATGAAAAACTGTTTTTT
CDR3aa: CASSLAVGVNEKLFF
abundance: -
j_gene: TRBJ1-4
d_gene: -
v_gene: TRBV5-5

CDR3nt: TGTGCCAGCAGCCAACCCGGGACTTTATGGGAGACCCAGTACTTC
CDR3aa: CASSQPGTLWETQYF
abundance: -
j_gene: TRBJ2-5
d_gene: -
v_gene: TRBV3-1/TRBV3-2

CDR3nt: TGTGCCAGCAGCTTAGGAACAGGGGTCCGAGCTTTCTTT
CDR3aa: CASSLGTGVRAFF
abundance: -
j_gene: TRBJ1-1
d_gene: TRBD1
v_gene: TRBV7-8

CDR3nt: TGTGCCAGCAGCTTACGGGGACTAGAATCTTCCGATACGCAGTATTTT
CDR3aa: CASSLRGLESSDTQYF
abundance: -
j_gene: TRBJ2-3
d_gene: TRBD2
v_gene: TRBV7-9

CDR3nt: TGTGCCAGCAGCTCAAACCCCAGTGGGAATGAGCAGTTCTTC
CDR3aa: CASSSNPSGNEQFF
abundance: once
j_gene: TRBJ2-1
d_gene: -
v_gene: TRBV7-9

CDR3nt: TGTGCCAGCAGTGAATACCAGGGCGCGGGGGAGCTGTTTTTT
CDR3aa: CASSEYQGAGELFF
abundance: few
j_gene: TRBJ2-2
d_gene: -
v_gene: TRBV6-4

CDR3nt: TGTGCCAGCAGTGGAGGACAGGGACAGCCCCAGCATTTT
CDR3aa: CASSGGQGQPQHF
abundance: -
j_gene: TRBJ1-5
d_gene: TRBD1
v_gene: TRBV6-2/TRBV6-3

CDR3nt: TGTGCCAGCAGCTTGGGAGGAGAGTCCTACAATGAGCAGTTCTTC
CDR3aa: CASSLGGESYNEQFF
abundance: -
j_gene: TRBJ2-1
d_gene: -
v_gene: TRBV7-3

CDR3nt: TGTGCCAGCAGCTTAATGGGACAGGGTAACACCGGGGAGCTGTTTTTT
CDR3aa: CASSLMGQGNTGELFF
abundance: -
j_gene: TRBJ2-2
d_gene: TRBD1
v_gene: TRBV7-3

CDR3nt: TGTGCCAGCAGTTTCAGGAATGAGCAGTTCTTC
CDR3aa: CASSFRNEQFF
abundance: once
j_gene: TRBJ2-1
d_gene: -
v_gene: TRBV2

CDR3nt: TGTGCCAGCAGTGGACAGAACTATGGCTACACCTTC
CDR3aa: CASSGQNYGYTF
abundance: -
j_gene: TRBJ1-2
d_gene: -
v_gene: TRBV2

CDR3nt: TGTGCCAGCAGGGTAGACACAGATACGCAGTATTTT
CDR3aa: CASRVDTDTQYF
abundance: -
j_gene: TRBJ2-3
d_gene: -
v_gene: TRBV6-5

CDR3nt: TGTGCCAGCACCCCGTTAGGGGAGACTGAAGCTTTCTTT
CDR3aa: CASTPLGETEAFF
abundance: -
j_gene: TRBJ1-1
d_gene: -
v_gene: TRBV12-3/TRBV12-4

CDR3nt: TGTGCCAGCAGCCGGGCAGGGGAAACTGAAGCTTTCTTT
CDR3aa: CASSRAGETEAFF
abundance: once
j_gene: TRBJ1-1
d_gene: -
v_gene: TRBV6-4

CDR3nt: TGTGCCAGTAGAGCACGGTTGGGCCAGAATAGCAATCAGCCCCAGCATTTT
CDR3aa: CASRARLGQNSNQPQHF
abundance: -
j_gene: TRBJ1-5
d_gene: -
v_gene: TRBV19

CDR3nt: TGCGCCAGCGGGACAGGGAACACTGAAGCTTTCTTT
CDR3aa: CASGTGNTEAFF
abundance: -
j_gene: TRBJ1-1
d_gene: TRBD1
v_gene: TRBV5-1